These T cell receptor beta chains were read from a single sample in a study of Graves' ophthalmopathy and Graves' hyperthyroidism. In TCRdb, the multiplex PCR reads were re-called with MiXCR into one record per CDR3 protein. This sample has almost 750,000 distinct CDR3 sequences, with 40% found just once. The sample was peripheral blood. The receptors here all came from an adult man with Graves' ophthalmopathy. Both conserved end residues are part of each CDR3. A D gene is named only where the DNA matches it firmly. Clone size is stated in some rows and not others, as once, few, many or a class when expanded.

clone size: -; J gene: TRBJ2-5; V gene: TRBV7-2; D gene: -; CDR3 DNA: TGTGCCAGCAGCTTAGGTGGACCAACACAAGAGACCCAGTACTTC; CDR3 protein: CASSLGGPTQETQYF
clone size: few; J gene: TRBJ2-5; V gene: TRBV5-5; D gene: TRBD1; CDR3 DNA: TGTGCCAGCAGCCGAGAGACAGGGGAAGGAGAGACCCAGTACTTC; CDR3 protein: CASSRETGEGETQYF
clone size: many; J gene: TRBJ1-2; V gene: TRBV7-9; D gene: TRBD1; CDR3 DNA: TGTGCCAGCAGACCAGGGGGGGTGAACTATGGCTACACCTTC; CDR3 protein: CASRPGGVNYGYTF
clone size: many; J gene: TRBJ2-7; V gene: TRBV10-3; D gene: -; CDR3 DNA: TGTGCCATCAGTGATCCGAGCAGGGGCTCCTACGAGCAGTACTTC; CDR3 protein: CAISDPSRGSYEQYF
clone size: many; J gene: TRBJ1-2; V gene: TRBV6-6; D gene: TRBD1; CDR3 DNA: TGTGCCAGCAGTTGGACAGGGGGCCGTGGCTACACCTTC; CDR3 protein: CASSWTGGRGYTF
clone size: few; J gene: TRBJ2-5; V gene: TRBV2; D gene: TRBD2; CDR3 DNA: TGTGCCAGCAGTGAATGGCCTAGCGGGGCCATCCAAGAGACCCAGTACTTC; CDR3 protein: CASSEWPSGAIQETQYF
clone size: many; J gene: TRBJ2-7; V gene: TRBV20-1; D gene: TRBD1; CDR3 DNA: TGCAGTGCTAGAGGGGGGACAGCCTACGAGCAGTACTTC; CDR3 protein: CSARGGTAYEQYF
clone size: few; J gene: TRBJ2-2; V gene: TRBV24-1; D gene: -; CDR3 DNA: TGTGCCACCAGTACCTTTGGGCAGGCGACCGGGGAGCTGTTTTTT; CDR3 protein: CATSTFGQATGELFF
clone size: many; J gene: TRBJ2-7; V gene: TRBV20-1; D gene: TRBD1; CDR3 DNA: TGCAGTGCTAGTCAGGACAGGGGGTACGAGCAGTACTTC; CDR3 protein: CSASQDRGYEQYF
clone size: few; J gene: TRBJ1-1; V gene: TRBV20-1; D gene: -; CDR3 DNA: TGCAGTGCTAGTGTCAGAGAAAACACTGAAGCTTTCTTT; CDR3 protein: CSASVRENTEAFF
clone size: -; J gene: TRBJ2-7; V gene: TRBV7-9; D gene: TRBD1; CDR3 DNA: TGTGCCAGCTCACCAAGCCGTCAGGGGGTCAACGAGCAGTACTTC; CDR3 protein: CASSPSRQGVNEQYF
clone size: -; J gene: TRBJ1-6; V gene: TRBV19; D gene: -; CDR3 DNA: TGTGCCAGTAGTTCGGACCGGACGGCCCTCCACTTT; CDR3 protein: CASSSDRTALHF
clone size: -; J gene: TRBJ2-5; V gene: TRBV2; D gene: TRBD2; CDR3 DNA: TGTGCCAGCAGTGAAGCGCGGATTTCGCGGGGGTCTCGGATTTATTCTGAAGAGACCCAGTACTTC; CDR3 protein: CASSEARISRGSRIYSEETQYF
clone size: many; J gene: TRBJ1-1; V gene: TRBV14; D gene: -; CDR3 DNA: TGTGCCAGCAGTTATACAAGGGGCCCATACACTGAAGCTTTCTTT; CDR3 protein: CASSYTRGPYTEAFF
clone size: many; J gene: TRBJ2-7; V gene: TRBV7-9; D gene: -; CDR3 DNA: TGTGCCAGCAGCGAATGGACGGGCTACGAGCAGTACTTC; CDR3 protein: CASSEWTGYEQYF
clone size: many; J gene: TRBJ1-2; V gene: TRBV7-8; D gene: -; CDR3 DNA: TGTGCCAGCAGCCCCCGGGTGGTCCGGGCGGACGGGGGGTTATACTATGGCTACACCTTC; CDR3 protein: CASSPRVVRADGGLYYGYTF
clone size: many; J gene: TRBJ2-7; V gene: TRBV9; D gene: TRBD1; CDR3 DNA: TGTGCCAGCAGCCTATTGGGACAGGGGTCTAACGAGCAGTACTTC; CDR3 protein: CASSLLGQGSNEQYF
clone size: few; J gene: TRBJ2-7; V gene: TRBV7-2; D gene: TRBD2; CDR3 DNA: TGTGCCAGCAGCCTGACTAGCGGGATCAGCGAGCAGTACTTC; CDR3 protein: CASSLTSGISEQYF
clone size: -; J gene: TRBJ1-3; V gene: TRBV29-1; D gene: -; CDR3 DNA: TGCAGCGACAGGGCTGTAGGAAACACCATATATTTT; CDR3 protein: CSDRAVGNTIYF
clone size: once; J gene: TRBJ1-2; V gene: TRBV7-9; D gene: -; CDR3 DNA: TGTGCCAGCAGCTTAGATGAGACAATCGGTGATGGCTACACCTTC; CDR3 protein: CASSLDETIGDGYTF
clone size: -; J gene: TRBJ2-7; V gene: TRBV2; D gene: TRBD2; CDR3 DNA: TGTGCCAGCAGTTGGGGACTAGCGGGAAACTACGAGCAGTACTTC; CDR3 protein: CASSWGLAGNYEQYF
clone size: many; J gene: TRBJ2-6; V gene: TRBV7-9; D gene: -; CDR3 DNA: TGTGCCAGCAGCTTATCGGCAGGGTCTGGGGCCAACGTCCTGACTTTC; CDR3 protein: CASSLSAGSGANVLTF
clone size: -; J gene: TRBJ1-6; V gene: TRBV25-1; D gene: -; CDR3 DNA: TGTGCCTGGTCACTGACGGGTTCACCCCTCCACTTT; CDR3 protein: CAWSLTGSPLHF
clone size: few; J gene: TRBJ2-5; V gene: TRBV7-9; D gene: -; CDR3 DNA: TGTGCCAGCAGCTGGGGTAGGACGGATCAAGAGACCCAGTACTTC; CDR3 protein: CASSWGRTDQETQYF
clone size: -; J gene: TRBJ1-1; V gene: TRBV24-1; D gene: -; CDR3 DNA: TGTGCCGCACAGGGCATGAACACTGAAGCTTTCTTT; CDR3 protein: CAAQGMNTEAFF
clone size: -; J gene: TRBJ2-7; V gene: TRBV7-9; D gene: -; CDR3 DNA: TGTGCCAGCAGCTATAGACTGGGGTTCGACGAGCAGTACTTC; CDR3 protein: CASSYRLGFDEQYF
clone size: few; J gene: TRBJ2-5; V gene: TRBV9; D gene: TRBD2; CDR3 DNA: TGTGCCAGCAGCGATAGGACTAGCTGGGAGACCCAGTACTTC; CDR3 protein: CASSDRTSWETQYF
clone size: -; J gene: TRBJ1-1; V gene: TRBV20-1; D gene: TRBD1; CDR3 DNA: TGCAGTGCTAGAGAGGAGGGACAGAAGAACACTGAAGCTTTCTTT; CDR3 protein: CSAREEGQKNTEAFF
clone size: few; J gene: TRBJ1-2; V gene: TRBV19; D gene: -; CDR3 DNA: TGTGCCAGTAGTATTTGGGAGAATCCGGAAGGCTACACCTTC; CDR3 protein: CASSIWENPEGYTF
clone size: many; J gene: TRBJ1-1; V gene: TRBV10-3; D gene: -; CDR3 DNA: TGTGCCAGCAGTCCGACACGGGACACTGAAGCTTTCTTT; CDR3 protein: CASSPTRDTEAFF
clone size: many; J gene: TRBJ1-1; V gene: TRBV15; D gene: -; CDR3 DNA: TGTGCCACCAGCAGGAGGGAAGGGAACACTGAAGCTTTCTTT; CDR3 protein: CATSRREGNTEAFF
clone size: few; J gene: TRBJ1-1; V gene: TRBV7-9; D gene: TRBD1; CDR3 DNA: TGTGCCAGCAGCGCGCCAGGGGGGAAGAACACTGAAGCTTTCTTT; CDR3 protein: CASSAPGGKNTEAFF
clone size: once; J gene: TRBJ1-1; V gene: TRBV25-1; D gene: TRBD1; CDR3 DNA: TGTGCCAGCACCTTACATACAGGGGGCAAGGACACTGAAGCTTTCTTT; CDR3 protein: CASTLHTGGKDTEAFF
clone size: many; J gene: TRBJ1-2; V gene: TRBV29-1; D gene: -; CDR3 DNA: TGCAGCGTTGCGGGGCAGGGCGGCTATGGCTACACCTTC; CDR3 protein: CSVAGQGGYGYTF
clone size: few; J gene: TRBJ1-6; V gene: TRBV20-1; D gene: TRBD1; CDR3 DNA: TGCAGTGCCCGGGACAGGGTCGGGAGAGTAGATTCACCCCTCCACTTT; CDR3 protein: CSARDRVGRVDSPLHF
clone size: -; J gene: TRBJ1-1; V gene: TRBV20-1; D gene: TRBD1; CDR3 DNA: TGCAGTGCTAGACGGGACAGGGACGTCACTGAAGCTTTCTTT; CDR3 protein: CSARRDRDVTEAFF
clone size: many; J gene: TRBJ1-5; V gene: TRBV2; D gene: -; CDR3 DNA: TGTGCCAGCGTGGGGCGAGGAGGACAGCCCCAGCATTTT; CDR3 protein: CASVGRGGQPQHF
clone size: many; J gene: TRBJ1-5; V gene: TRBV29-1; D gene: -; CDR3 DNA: TGCAGCGTTGTGGACGGGGGCAATCAGCCCCAGCATTTT; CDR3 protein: CSVVDGGNQPQHF
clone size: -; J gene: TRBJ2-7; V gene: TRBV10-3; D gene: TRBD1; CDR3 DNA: TGTGCCATCAGTGAACCGGGACAGGGGATCCACGAGCAGTACTTC; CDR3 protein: CAISEPGQGIHEQYF
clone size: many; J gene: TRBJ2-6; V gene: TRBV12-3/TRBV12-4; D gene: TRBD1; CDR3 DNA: TGTGCCAGCAGTCCCCGGACAGGCAACTCTGGGGCCAACGTCCTGACTTTC; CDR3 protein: CASSPRTGNSGANVLTF
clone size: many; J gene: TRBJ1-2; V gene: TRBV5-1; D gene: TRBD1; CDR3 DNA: TGCGCCAGCAGCTTGGCCTTAGGGGGCAATGGCTACACCTTC; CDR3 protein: CASSLALGGNGYTF
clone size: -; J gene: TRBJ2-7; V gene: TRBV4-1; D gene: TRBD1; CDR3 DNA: TGCGCCAGCAGCCAAGTTCCGGACAGGACCTACGAGCAGTACTTC; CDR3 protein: CASSQVPDRTYEQYF
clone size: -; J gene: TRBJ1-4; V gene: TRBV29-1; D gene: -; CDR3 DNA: TGCAGCGTTGATGGAGAAAAACTGTTTTTT; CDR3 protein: CSVDGEKLFF
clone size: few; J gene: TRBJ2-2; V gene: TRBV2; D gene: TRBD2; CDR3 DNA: TGTGCCAGCAGCGTCTTTCCAGCGGGAGGTTTGGGGGAGCTGTTTTTT; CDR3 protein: CASSVFPAGGLGELFF
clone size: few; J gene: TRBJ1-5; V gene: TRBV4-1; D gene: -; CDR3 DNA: TGCGCCAGCAGCCAAGGTCCCAATAGCAATCAGCCCCAGCATTTT; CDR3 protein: CASSQGPNSNQPQHF
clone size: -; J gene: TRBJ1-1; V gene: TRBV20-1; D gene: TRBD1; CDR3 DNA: TGCAGTGCTAGGGGGGACAGGGGGCGGACTGAAGCTTTCTTT; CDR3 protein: CSARGDRGRTEAFF
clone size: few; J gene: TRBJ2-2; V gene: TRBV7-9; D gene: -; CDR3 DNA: TGTGCCAGCAGCCAAGATGGCGGGGAGCTGTTTTTT; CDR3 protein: CASSQDGGELFF
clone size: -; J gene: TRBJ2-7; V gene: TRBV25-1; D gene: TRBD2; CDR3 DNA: TGTGCCAGCAGTTTACAGCCTAGCGGGAGGTACGAGCAGTACTTC; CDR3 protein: CASSLQPSGRYEQYF
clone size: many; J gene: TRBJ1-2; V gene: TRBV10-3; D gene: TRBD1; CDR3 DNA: TGTGCCATCAGTGAAAATCCGGGACAGATGTATGGCTACACCTTC; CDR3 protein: CAISENPGQMYGYTF
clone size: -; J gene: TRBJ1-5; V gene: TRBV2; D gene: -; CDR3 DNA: TGTGCCAGCGTTGAAGACGGCAGCAATCAGCCCCAGCATTTT; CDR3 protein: CASVEDGSNQPQHF
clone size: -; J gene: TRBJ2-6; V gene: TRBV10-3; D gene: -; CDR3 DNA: TGTGCCATCAGTGTGGGCAGGGCCGACCCTGGGGCCAACGTCCTGACTTTC; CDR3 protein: CAISVGRADPGANVLTF
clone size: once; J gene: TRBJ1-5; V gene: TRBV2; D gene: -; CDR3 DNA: TGTGCCAGCAGTGAAGGGCAGGGATACAATAGCAATCAGCCCCAGCATTTT; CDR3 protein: CASSEGQGYNSNQPQHF